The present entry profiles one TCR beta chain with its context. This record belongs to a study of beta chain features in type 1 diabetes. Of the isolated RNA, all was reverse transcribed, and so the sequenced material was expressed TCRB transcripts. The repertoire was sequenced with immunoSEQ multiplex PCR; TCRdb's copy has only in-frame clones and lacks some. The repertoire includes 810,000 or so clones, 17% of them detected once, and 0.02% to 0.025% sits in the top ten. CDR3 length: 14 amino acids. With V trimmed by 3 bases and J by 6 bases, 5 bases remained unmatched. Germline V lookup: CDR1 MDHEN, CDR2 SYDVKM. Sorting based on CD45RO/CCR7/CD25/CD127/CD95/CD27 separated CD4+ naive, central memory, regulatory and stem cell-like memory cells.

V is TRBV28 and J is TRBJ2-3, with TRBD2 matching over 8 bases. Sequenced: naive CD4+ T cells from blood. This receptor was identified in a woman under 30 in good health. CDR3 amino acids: CASSFGGRRDTQYF. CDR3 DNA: TGTGCCAGCAGTTTCGGCGGGAGGCGGGATACGCAGTATTTT.